These T cell receptor beta chains were read from a single sample in a study of CXCR3-negative and CXCR3-positive naive CD8 T cells. TCRdb re-called the 5' RACE reads; one entry per CDR3 protein, DNA not given. This table lists around 26,000 distinct CDR3 sequences. Sequenced sample: naive CXCR3- CD8+ T cells from blood. These receptors were taken from a human donor in good health. Some clones in this sample may be carry-over from other donors' samples. Both conserved end residues are part of each CDR3. Fields, in order: CDR3 length, V gene, clone size, J gene, CDR3 protein. Size tells how often a clone was seen (once, few, many) or the class of an expanded clone, and some rows leave it out.

cdr3_length: 14
v_call: TRBV7-3
clone_size: -
j_call: TRBJ2-7
cdr3_aa: CASPPRDSSYEQYF

cdr3_length: 15
v_call: TRBV6-2/TRBV6-3
clone_size: -
j_call: TRBJ2-7
cdr3_aa: CASTPTDRGEYEQYF

cdr3_length: 18
v_call: TRBV7-9
clone_size: -
j_call: TRBJ2-1
cdr3_aa: CASNPPGGRQGGYNEQFF

cdr3_length: 17
v_call: TRBV12-3/TRBV12-4
clone_size: medium-sized
j_call: TRBJ1-2
cdr3_aa: CASSYPLSYNANYGYTF

cdr3_length: 12
v_call: TRBV28
clone_size: -
j_call: TRBJ2-7
cdr3_aa: CASSSGDYEQYF

cdr3_length: 13
v_call: TRBV7-9
clone_size: -
j_call: TRBJ2-7
cdr3_aa: CASSPTGTYEQYF

cdr3_length: 14
v_call: TRBV28
clone_size: -
j_call: TRBJ2-1
cdr3_aa: CASMDAGGNNEQFF

cdr3_length: 13
v_call: TRBV29-1
clone_size: -
j_call: TRBJ1-4
cdr3_aa: CSAAGTGEEKLFF

cdr3_length: 12
v_call: TRBV9
clone_size: -
j_call: TRBJ2-1
cdr3_aa: CASSVSYNEQFF

cdr3_length: 13
v_call: TRBV27
clone_size: -
j_call: TRBJ2-7
cdr3_aa: CASSPLGGNEQYF

cdr3_length: 13
v_call: TRBV29-1
clone_size: -
j_call: TRBJ2-5
cdr3_aa: CSAQKAYEETQYF

cdr3_length: 15
v_call: TRBV4-3
clone_size: -
j_call: TRBJ1-2
cdr3_aa: CASSQDYRGIRGYTF

cdr3_length: 13
v_call: TRBV28
clone_size: medium-sized
j_call: TRBJ1-2
cdr3_aa: CASSVSSNYGYTF

cdr3_length: 14
v_call: TRBV19
clone_size: -
j_call: TRBJ1-2
cdr3_aa: CASSILRDRDGYTF

cdr3_length: 15
v_call: TRBV19
clone_size: -
j_call: TRBJ1-5
cdr3_aa: CASLRDRYSNQPQHF

cdr3_length: 12
v_call: TRBV6-2/TRBV6-3
clone_size: -
j_call: TRBJ2-7
cdr3_aa: CASSYEHYEQYF

cdr3_length: 14
v_call: TRBV15
clone_size: medium-sized
j_call: TRBJ1-2
cdr3_aa: CATSRSIGSYGYTF

cdr3_length: 13
v_call: TRBV29-1
clone_size: -
j_call: TRBJ2-1
cdr3_aa: CSVGLAGENEQFF

cdr3_length: 15
v_call: TRBV6-5
clone_size: -
j_call: TRBJ2-7
cdr3_aa: CASSFSRPGAYEQYF

cdr3_length: 14
v_call: TRBV28
clone_size: -
j_call: TRBJ1-1
cdr3_aa: CASTFRGMNTEAFF

cdr3_length: 15
v_call: TRBV15
clone_size: -
j_call: TRBJ1-5
cdr3_aa: CATSINRGLGQPQHF

cdr3_length: 15
v_call: TRBV4-3
clone_size: -
j_call: TRBJ2-2
cdr3_aa: CASSQVAGLHGELFF

cdr3_length: 12
v_call: TRBV7-9
clone_size: -
j_call: TRBJ2-1
cdr3_aa: CASSLAVSEQFF

cdr3_length: 15
v_call: TRBV24-1
clone_size: -
j_call: TRBJ2-2
cdr3_aa: CATRPGPSNTGELFF

cdr3_length: 12
v_call: TRBV5-6
clone_size: -
j_call: TRBJ2-1
cdr3_aa: CASSLSSNEQFF

cdr3_length: 14
v_call: TRBV7-9
clone_size: -
j_call: TRBJ2-3
cdr3_aa: CASDRATSTDTQYF

cdr3_length: 14
v_call: TRBV14
clone_size: -
j_call: TRBJ2-7
cdr3_aa: CASSQEIGYYEQYF

cdr3_length: 12
v_call: TRBV7-3
clone_size: medium-sized
j_call: TRBJ2-3
cdr3_aa: CASSPPGDTQYF

cdr3_length: 18
v_call: TRBV28
clone_size: -
j_call: TRBJ2-4
cdr3_aa: CASSSLIGVAANKNIQYF

cdr3_length: 17
v_call: TRBV4-3
clone_size: -
j_call: TRBJ2-1
cdr3_aa: CASSQAARGGTYNEQFF

cdr3_length: 14
v_call: TRBV20-1
clone_size: medium-sized
j_call: TRBJ1-1
cdr3_aa: CSAFPTDMNTEAFF

cdr3_length: 12
v_call: TRBV9
clone_size: -
j_call: TRBJ2-7
cdr3_aa: CASSPAGHEQYF

cdr3_length: 17
v_call: TRBV7-2
clone_size: -
j_call: TRBJ2-2
cdr3_aa: CASSLVRYTSNTGELFF

cdr3_length: 15
v_call: TRBV6-2/TRBV6-3
clone_size: -
j_call: TRBJ2-7
cdr3_aa: CASSYSQLSSYEQYF

cdr3_length: 13
v_call: TRBV13
clone_size: -
j_call: TRBJ2-1
cdr3_aa: CASSRGGYNEQFF

cdr3_length: 11
v_call: TRBV29-1
clone_size: -
j_call: TRBJ2-2
cdr3_aa: CSVWLDGELFF

cdr3_length: 14
v_call: TRBV5-1
clone_size: -
j_call: TRBJ1-1
cdr3_aa: CASILSPGGTEAFF